This is a list of T cell receptor beta chains from one sample in a study of blood T cell repertoires in COVID-19. Sequencing used immunoSEQ multiplex PCR; TCRdb keeps in-frame clones, though not all of them. The sample has 100,000 to 150,000 clones, approximately 90% seen once; the top ten hold less than 5.5%. Source material: peripheral blood. Receptors were obtained from a man in his 60s with COVID-19, enrolled during active disease. Each CDR3 is given with its conserved first and last residue. Each record gives: V gene, J gene, clone size, D gene, CDR3 protein, CDR3 DNA. D genes are given only for firm matches. Where a row states a size, it is once, few, many or the class of an expanded clone; other rows omit it.

TRBV4-2	TRBJ1-4	NA	NA	CASTQDAGTNEKLFF	TGTGCCAGCACTCAAGATGCAGGGACTAATGAAAAACTGTTTTTT
TRBV5-1	TRBJ2-5	NA	NA	CASSSAKDRYQETQYF	TGCGCCAGCAGCTCAGCCAAGGACAGATACCAAGAGACCCAGTACTTC
TRBV27	TRBJ1-1	NA	NA	CASSLSGRGESEAFF	TGTGCCAGCAGTTTATCAGGCAGGGGAGAGAGTGAAGCTTTCTTT
TRBV3-1/TRBV3-2	TRBJ1-6	NA	NA	CASRLKIGEASPLHF	TGTGCCAGCAGACTAAAGATTGGGGAGGCTTCACCCCTCCACTTT
TRBV4-3	TRBJ1-2	NA	NA	CASSQEMSARGYTF	TGCGCCAGCAGCCAAGAAATGTCAGCGCGGGGCTACACCTTC
TRBV30	TRBJ2-3	once	NA	CAWSLQVLSTDTQYF	TGTGCCTGGAGTTTACAGGTCCTTAGCACAGATACGCAGTATTTT
TRBV6-5	TRBJ2-2	NA	NA	CASSYRGELFF	TGTGCCAGCAGTTACCGGGGGGAGCTGTTTTTT
TRBV3-1/TRBV3-2	TRBJ2-2	NA	NA	CASSLHGELFF	TGTGCCAGCAGCCTCCATGGGGAGCTGTTTTTT
TRBV30	TRBJ1-2	few	NA	CAWNGAREGYTF	TGTGCCTGGAACGGCGCACGGGAAGGCTACACCTTC
TRBV28	TRBJ2-5	NA	NA	CASSLGGVNQETQYF	TGTGCCAGCAGTCTAGGAGGGGTAAACCAAGAGACCCAGTACTTC
TRBV6-6	TRBJ1-4	once	NA	CASSPPSRGWEKLFF	TGTGCCAGCAGTCCTCCATCGCGCGGCTGGGAAAAACTGTTTTTT
TRBV13	TRBJ1-6	NA	TRBD1	CASSSFRQGNSPLHF	TGTGCCAGCAGCAGCTTTAGACAGGGGAATTCACCCCTCCACTTT
TRBV7-2	TRBJ1-5	NA	NA	CASSLDVDTGGKHQPQHF	TGTGCCAGCAGCTTAGATGTGGATACGGGGGGTAAGCATCAGCCCCAGCATTTT
TRBV19	TRBJ1-4	NA	NA	CASMSRRGEKLFF	TGTGCCAGTATGTCGCGCAGGGGTGAAAAACTGTTTTTT
TRBV19	TRBJ1-5	NA	NA	CASSIWAESNQPQHF	TGTGCCAGTAGTATTTGGGCAGAGAGCAATCAGCCCCAGCATTTT
TRBV6-2/TRBV6-3	TRBJ2-7	NA	TRBD1	CASSNPRQATGTDSYEQYF	TGTGCCAGCAGTAACCCAAGGCAAGCGACCGGGACAGACTCCTACGAGCAGTACTTC
TRBV5-1	TRBJ2-2	NA	TRBD1	CASSYYQGVGELFF	TGCGCCAGCAGCTACTACCAGGGGGTAGGGGAGCTGTTTTTT
TRBV19	TRBJ1-5	once	TRBD1	CASSLPAAGTARTPRQPQHF	TGTGCCAGTAGCCTCCCAGCAGCCGGGACAGCTCGAACCCCTAGGCAGCCCCAGCATTTT
TRBV10-3	TRBJ1-2	NA	NA	CAISELLQGGYTF	TGTGCCATCAGTGAGTTACTACAGGGTGGCTACACCTTC
TRBV6-5	TRBJ2-7	NA	TRBD1	CASTTGGARHEQYF	TGTGCCAGTACAACAGGGGGCGCCCGCCACGAGCAGTACTTC
TRBV5-6	TRBJ2-3	NA	NA	CASSLFAVGVTDTQYF	TGTGCCAGCAGCTTGTTTGCGGTCGGGGTCACAGATACGCAGTATTTT
TRBV9	TRBJ2-1	NA	TRBD1	CASSVDYRGVNNEQFF	TGTGCCAGCAGCGTAGATTACAGGGGGGTAAACAATGAGCAGTTCTTC
TRBV6-4	TRBJ2-1	NA	NA	CASSKNRLTVVSYNEQFF	TGTGCCAGCAGTAAAAACCGCCTGACAGTTGTCTCCTACAATGAGCAGTTCTTC
TRBV2	TRBJ2-5	NA	TRBD2	CASSEYSGAQETQYF	TGTGCCAGCAGTGAGTACAGCGGGGCTCAAGAGACCCAGTACTTC
TRBV15	TRBJ1-5	NA	NA	CATSRATAPNQPQHF	TGTGCCACCAGCAGAGCGACAGCCCCCAATCAGCCCCAGCATTTT
TRBV3-1/TRBV3-2	TRBJ2-2	NA	NA	CASSRLGGDWTGELFF	TGTGCCAGCAGCCGACTAGGGGGGGACTGGACCGGGGAGCTGTTTTTT
TRBV6-5	TRBJ1-3	NA	TRBD1	CASSDRGGNTIYF	TGTGCCAGCAGCGACAGGGGAGGAAACACCATATATTTT
TRBV6-2/TRBV6-3	TRBJ2-5	once	TRBD2	CASSYSLTSGFAGETQYF	TGTGCCAGCAGTTACTCCCTGACTAGCGGGTTTGCGGGAGAGACCCAGTACTTC
TRBV6-6	TRBJ2-1	NA	TRBD1	CASSAGTGYNEQFF	TGTGCCAGCAGTGCCGGGACAGGCTACAATGAGCAGTTCTTC
TRBV7-2	TRBJ2-7	NA	NA	CASSSQGGAHSYEQYF	TGTGCCAGCAGCTCCCAAGGCGGGGCCCACTCCTACGAGCAGTACTTC
TRBV19	TRBJ1-3	many	TRBD1	CASSTRGQVGNTIYF	TGTGCCAGTAGTACCAGGGGGCAGGTTGGAAACACCATATATTTT